These 14 T cell receptor beta chains originate from one sample sequenced in a study of shared clonotypes between healthy human individuals. Using immunoSEQ multiplex PCR, the repertoire was profiled, and TCRdb retains in-frame clones only, with some absent. The sample lists some 1.1 million clones, about 80% occurring once. What was sequenced was memory CD4+ T cells from PBMCs. Sample subset: CD45RA-negative fraction. The receptors shown here come from a man between 18 and 35 years old in good health. Some clones in this sample may be carry-over from other donors' samples.

This sequence joins TRBV7-9 and TRBJ2-1; D not certain. Looked up from germline, CDR1 is SEHNR and CDR2 is FQNEAQ (reference sequence). V shed 5 bases and J shed 9 bases, with 17 bases lying between them. This CDR3 is 14 amino acids long. DNA for the CDR3: TGTGCCAGCAGCGAACGAATGGCCGGCGGTGAGCAGTTCTTC. This encodes CASSERMAGGEQFF.

The rearrangement uses TRBV4-3 and TRBJ2-1, with D unresolved. The length of the CDR3 is 16 residues. Germline loops: CDR1 LGHNA, CDR2 YSLEER. V was shortened by 0 bases and J by 3 bases, with 12 bases between the two germline ends. CDR3 bases: TGCGCCAGCAGCCAAGAACTTGCCCCCCGCTACAATGAGCAGTTCTTC. Protein sequence: CASSQELAPRYNEQFF.

The J gene is TRBJ2-2, the V gene TRBV30, with a possible D match to TRBD1 (6 bases). Germline-derived CDR1 and CDR2 are GTSNPN and SVGIG (reference sequence). The V and J ends lost 5 bases and 3 bases respectively, with 13 bases between them. This CDR3 has 14 amino acids. The CDR3 spells CAWQGRQYTGELFF. For the CDR3, the DNA is TGTGCCTGGCAGGGGCGACAGTACACCGGGGAGCTGTTTTTT.

This clone was detected only a few times. J is TRBJ2-3 and V is TRBV9; D is undetermined. V lost 0 bases to trimming and J lost 1 base, with 9 bases between them. The length of the CDR3 is 15 residues. Germline V lookup: CDR1 SGDLS, CDR2 YYNGEE. CDR3: CASSVGYGRTDTQYF. The CDR3 DNA sequence: TGTGCCAGCAGCGTAGGGTATGGCCGCACAGATACGCAGTATTTT.

The V and J genes are TRBV29-1 and TRBJ1-2; D is perhaps TRBD1 (5 bases). The CDR3 length is 13 residues. Germline V gene lookup returns CDR1 SQVTM and CDR2 ANQGSEA. V was shortened by 4 bases and J by 8 bases, with 17 bases between the two germline ends. The CDR3, as DNA: TGCAGCGTTGTCTCAGGGCCTTTGCGAGGCTACACCTTC. It translates to CSVVSGPLRGYTF.

This clone was picked up a small number of times. The V and J genes are TRBV6-1 and TRBJ1-2, with D possibly being TRBD1 (6 bases). This CDR3 is 13 amino acids long. The germline V gene has CDR1 MNHNS and CDR2 SASEGT. The CDR3 protein is CAPLIRWGQGYTF. The CDR3 DNA sequence: TGTGCTCCCTTGATCCGTTGGGGGCAAGGCTACACCTTC.

There are a few counts of this clone. This rearrangement joins TRBV5-5 to TRBJ1-2; D may be TRBD1 (6 bases). The V gene lost 4 bases and the J gene lost 4 bases, with 11 bases spanning the gap. In germline, CDR1 is SGHKS, CDR2 YYEKEE (reference sequence). The CDR3 spans 13 residues. Here the CDR3 DNA reads TGTGCCAGCAGCACCCAGGGGTCCTATGGCTACACCTTC. Translated: CASSTQGSYGYTF.

This chain joins TRBV6-6 and TRBJ2-3; D is undetermined. This CDR3 comprises 14 residues. The V and J ends lost 0 bases and 5 bases respectively, with 9 bases between them. CDR1 MNHNY and CDR2 SVGAGI come from the germline V gene (reference sequence). The CDR3 is CASSYSTGQDTQYF. The CDR3 nucleotides read TGTGCCAGCAGTTACTCGACGGGTCAAGATACGCAGTATTTT.

As regards this clone: A much larger clone differs from this one at a single base, so this may be a read error. The chain links TRBV4-1 to TRBJ1-1, with 7 positions matching TRBD1. There are 14 residues in the CDR3. Trimming cost V 1 base and J 4 bases; bases outside gene matches: 3. Germline CDR1 and CDR2: MGHRA and YSYEKL. The CDR3 protein is CASSQVYRGTEAFF. The DNA for the CDR3 is TGCGCCAGCAGCCAAGTTTACAGGGGCACTGAAGCTTTCTTT.

The chain has TRBV12-2 and TRBJ2-7; the table's D gene call, TRBD1, was not cross checked with the DNA. TRBV12-2 is given as a pseudogene. The CDR3 spans 13 residues. The CDR3 coding sequence is TGTGCAAGTCGCTGGGACAGTACCTACGAGCAGTACTTC. Translation gives CASRWDSTYEQYF.

The chain links TRBV13 to TRBJ1-3; perhaps TRBD1 as D (6 bases). This CDR3 has 15 amino acids. Trimming left V 5 bases short and J 6 bases short, with 17 bases between. CDR1 and CDR2 (germline): PRHDT, FYEKMQ (reference sequence). As DNA, the CDR3 is TGTGCCAGCAGCACAGTCACGGGGGCGGAAAACACCATATATTTT. Amino acids: CASSTVTGAENTIYF.

This clone was observed a handful of times. The chain recombines TRBV10-3 with TRBJ2-7; D is possibly TRBD1 (6 bases). This CDR3 is built from 14 residues. The V gene lost 6 bases and the J gene lost 7 bases, with 19 bases spanning the gap. Germline loops: CDR1 ENHRY, CDR2 SYGVKD. CDR3 amino acids: CAIRGLQGPEEQYF. The DNA of the CDR3 is TGTGCCATCAGGGGCTTGCAGGGGCCGGAGGAGCAGTACTTC.

A few counts support this clone. The V call is TRBV11-2, the J call TRBJ2-3; maybe TRBD2 (6 bases). Germline-derived CDR1 and CDR2 are SGHAT and FQNNGV. There are 15 residues in the CDR3. Trimming cost V 2 bases and J 0 bases, with 9 bases left between them. The CDR3 here is CASSLRGASTDTQYF. The DNA of the CDR3 is TGTGCCAGCAGCTTACGCGGGGCTAGCACAGATACGCAGTATTTT.

This chain uses TRBV9 with TRBJ2-2; D uncertain. Per germline, CDR1 SGDLS and CDR2 YYNGEE. The CDR3 is made up of 13 amino acids. V lost 4 bases and J 6 bases, leaving 10 bases between the germline ends. The CDR3 here is CASSLSQAGELFF. For the CDR3, the DNA is TGTGCCAGCAGCCTAAGCCAGGCCGGGGAGCTGTTTTTT. Together with reference TRBV9 and TRBJ2-2, the CDR3 gives the full variable domain: DSGVTQTPKHLITATGQRVTLRCSPRSGDLSVYWYQQSLDQGLQFLIQYYNGEERAKGNILERFSAQQFPDLHSELNLSSLELGDSALYFCASSLSQAGELFFGEGSRLTVL.